The TCR beta chain described here comes from a study of human T cells and chemical hapten exposure. Noted time point: patch test 1, 2 weeks after DPC sensitization. The treatment denotes: therapeutic diphenylcyclopropenone sensitization with weekly scalp DPC. Findings and limits, study-wide: Positively correlated with patch test score were the counts of PT1 expanded TCRs. Sensitization with DPC brought no change to TCRs above 1 in 1000 in frequency.

In its sample, this clonotype was seen many times. Its antigen is unidentified. CDR1 DFQATT and CDR2 SNEGSKA come from the germline V gene (reference sequence). The CDR3 totals 16 residues. With 1 base removed from V and 2 bases from J, the gap between germline ends came to 15 bases. The library put unique molecular identifiers onto individual cDNA molecules. As handled by the study authors: Samples ranged from roughly 20,000 to 700,000 TCRs, with a median of 95,638. TCRdb re-called the RACE reads through MiXCR, storing one row per CDR3 protein. What appears here as the V and J calls and clone size reflects TCRdb's work, not the paper's. In the table there are tens of thousands of distinct CDR3 sequences, about 10% of which are singletons.

The TCR sequence derives from a man in his forties with alopecia areata. Some clones in this sample may be carry-over from other donors' samples. The sample in question was whole blood, obtained in connection with sensitization to the hapten diphenylcyclopropenone (DPC). V gene TRBV20-1 combines with J gene TRBJ1-5, with D tentatively TRBD1 (5 bases). The CDR3 reads CSARAKAGRGNQPQHF. CDR3 sequence (DNA): TGCAGTGCTAGAGCGAAGGCAGGGAGGGGCAATCAGCCCCAGCATTTT.